The rows below give T cell receptor beta chains drawn from one sample of a study of OX40 agonist ivuxolimab in advanced cancers. Data came from immunoSEQ multiplex PCR; TCRdb stores just in-frame clones and leaves some out. The table shows around 64,000 clones, with over 80% occurring only once. The sample here was CD4+ or CD8+ T cells sorted from blood, taken in a trial of the OX40 agonist ivuxolimab. These receptors all come from an adult with an advanced solid tumor such as melanoma, head and neck, liver or kidney cancer. The CDR3 runs from the conserved cysteine through the conserved F or W. A D gene is named only where the DNA matches it firmly. The size of a clone is reported for some rows only, either as once, few or many, or as a class for expanded clones.

abundance: -
v_gene: TRBV19
d_gene: -
j_gene: TRBJ2-1
CDR3aa: CASGRYNEQFF
CDR3nt: TGTGCCAGTGGCCGGTACAATGAGCAGTTCTTC

abundance: -
v_gene: TRBV19
d_gene: -
j_gene: TRBJ2-2
CDR3aa: CASSILGGPGELFF
CDR3nt: TGTGCCAGTAGTATATTGGGGGGCCCCGGGGAGCTGTTTTTT

abundance: -
v_gene: TRBV28
d_gene: TRBD1
j_gene: TRBJ1-1
CDR3aa: CASSLYEGGVTEAFF
CDR3nt: TGTGCCAGCAGTTTATACGAAGGGGGCGTCACTGAAGCTTTCTTT

abundance: -
v_gene: TRBV9
d_gene: TRBD2
j_gene: TRBJ2-1
CDR3aa: CASSAGRTSGSAGGDEQFF
CDR3nt: TGTGCCAGCAGCGCCGGACGGACTAGCGGGAGCGCGGGGGGGGATGAGCAGTTCTTC

abundance: -
v_gene: TRBV28
d_gene: -
j_gene: TRBJ2-2
CDR3aa: CASTGNTGELFF
CDR3nt: TGTGCCAGCACTGGGAACACCGGGGAGCTGTTTTTT

abundance: -
v_gene: TRBV28
d_gene: -
j_gene: TRBJ1-1
CDR3aa: CASSLGGNTEAFF
CDR3nt: TGTGCCAGCAGTTTAGGGGGGAACACTGAAGCTTTCTTT

abundance: -
v_gene: TRBV6-5
d_gene: TRBD2
j_gene: TRBJ2-1
CDR3aa: CASSATSGVYNEQFF
CDR3nt: TGTGCCAGCAGTGCGACTAGCGGAGTCTACAATGAGCAGTTCTTC

abundance: -
v_gene: TRBV19
d_gene: -
j_gene: TRBJ2-5
CDR3aa: CASSGVKETQYF
CDR3nt: TGTGCCAGTAGTGGGGTCAAAGAGACCCAGTACTTC

abundance: -
v_gene: TRBV10-2
d_gene: TRBD1
j_gene: TRBJ1-1
CDR3aa: CASSESTGAEAFF
CDR3nt: TGCGCCAGCAGTGAGTCGACAGGGGCTGAAGCTTTCTTT

abundance: once
v_gene: TRBV6-1
d_gene: TRBD2
j_gene: TRBJ2-7
CDR3aa: CASSGGLARGTFYEQYF
CDR3nt: TGTGCCAGCAGTGGGGGACTAGCGAGAGGAACTTTCTACGAGCAGTACTTC

abundance: once
v_gene: TRBV7-2
d_gene: -
j_gene: TRBJ1-1
CDR3aa: CASSYTSGDEAFF
CDR3nt: TGTGCCAGCAGCTACACATCGGGGGATGAAGCTTTCTTT

abundance: -
v_gene: TRBV27
d_gene: -
j_gene: TRBJ2-5
CDR3aa: CASSLSAGAASGEYF
CDR3nt: TGTGCCAGCAGTTTATCCGCCGGGGCTGCCTCTGGGGAGTACTTC

abundance: -
v_gene: TRBV6-5
d_gene: TRBD2
j_gene: TRBJ2-2
CDR3aa: CASSRSGNGELFF
CDR3nt: TGTGCCAGCAGTCGTAGCGGGAACGGGGAGCTGTTTTTT

abundance: -
v_gene: TRBV5-5
d_gene: -
j_gene: TRBJ2-1
CDR3aa: CASSLWDEQFF
CDR3nt: TGTGCCAGCAGCTTGTGGGATGAGCAGTTCTTC

abundance: -
v_gene: TRBV6-1
d_gene: -
j_gene: TRBJ2-3
CDR3aa: CASRQGNTDTQYF
CDR3nt: TGTGCCAGCAGACAGGGCAACACAGATACGCAGTATTTT

abundance: -
v_gene: TRBV11-1
d_gene: TRBD1
j_gene: TRBJ2-3
CDR3aa: CASSRGQGLTDTQYF
CDR3nt: TGTGCCAGCAGCCGCGGACAGGGCCTCACAGATACGCAGTATTTT

abundance: -
v_gene: TRBV27
d_gene: -
j_gene: TRBJ1-5
CDR3aa: CASTDTDRWHF
CDR3nt: TGTGCCAGCACTGACACAGATCGATGGCATTTT

abundance: -
v_gene: TRBV9
d_gene: TRBD2
j_gene: TRBJ2-2
CDR3aa: CASSGGGTVAGELFF
CDR3nt: TGTGCCAGCAGCGGGGGAGGGACGGTCGCCGGGGAGCTGTTTTTT

abundance: -
v_gene: TRBV28
d_gene: -
j_gene: TRBJ1-2
CDR3aa: CASSSPLGGAYGYTF
CDR3nt: TGTGCCAGCAGTTCCCCCTTAGGGGGGGCCTATGGCTACACCTTC

abundance: -
v_gene: TRBV5-1
d_gene: -
j_gene: TRBJ2-3
CDR3aa: CASSFSDREADTQYF
CDR3nt: TGCGCCAGCAGCTTCAGTGACAGGGAGGCAGATACGCAGTATTTT

abundance: -
v_gene: TRBV11-2
d_gene: TRBD2
j_gene: TRBJ2-7
CDR3aa: CASSPRPSGIHEQYF
CDR3nt: TGTGCCAGCAGCCCGAGACCTAGCGGGATCCACGAGCAGTACTTC

abundance: -
v_gene: TRBV5-6
d_gene: -
j_gene: TRBJ2-7
CDR3aa: CASSLDGAYEQYF
CDR3nt: TGTGCCAGCAGCTTGGACGGCGCCTACGAGCAGTACTTC

abundance: -
v_gene: TRBV6-5
d_gene: TRBD2
j_gene: TRBJ2-1
CDR3aa: CASSQSGSWYNEQFF
CDR3nt: TGTGCCAGCAGTCAAAGCGGGAGTTGGTACAATGAGCAGTTCTTC

abundance: -
v_gene: TRBV4-1
d_gene: TRBD1
j_gene: TRBJ1-1
CDR3aa: CASSHRTGSNTEAFF
CDR3nt: TGCGCCAGCAGCCACCGGACAGGGAGCAACACTGAAGCTTTCTTT

abundance: -
v_gene: TRBV27
d_gene: -
j_gene: TRBJ2-7
CDR3aa: CASSTDTGEQYF
CDR3nt: TGTGCCAGCAGTACCGACACGGGCGAGCAGTACTTC

abundance: -
v_gene: TRBV6-5
d_gene: -
j_gene: TRBJ1-4
CDR3aa: CASSFGVNEKLFF
CDR3nt: TGTGCCAGCAGCTTTGGGGTTAATGAAAAACTGTTTTTT

abundance: -
v_gene: TRBV7-9
d_gene: -
j_gene: TRBJ1-2
CDR3aa: CASSLGWGAGYGYTF
CDR3nt: TGTGCCAGCAGCTTAGGGTGGGGCGCGGGATATGGCTACACCTTC

abundance: -
v_gene: TRBV6-5
d_gene: -
j_gene: TRBJ2-4
CDR3aa: CASKGGEGNIQYF
CDR3nt: TGTGCCAGCAAAGGGGGAGAGGGCAACATTCAGTACTTC

abundance: -
v_gene: TRBV6-1
d_gene: -
j_gene: TRBJ1-1
CDR3aa: CASSELRGGNTEAFF
CDR3nt: TGTGCCAGCAGTGAATTGCGGGGGGGGAACACTGAAGCTTTCTTT